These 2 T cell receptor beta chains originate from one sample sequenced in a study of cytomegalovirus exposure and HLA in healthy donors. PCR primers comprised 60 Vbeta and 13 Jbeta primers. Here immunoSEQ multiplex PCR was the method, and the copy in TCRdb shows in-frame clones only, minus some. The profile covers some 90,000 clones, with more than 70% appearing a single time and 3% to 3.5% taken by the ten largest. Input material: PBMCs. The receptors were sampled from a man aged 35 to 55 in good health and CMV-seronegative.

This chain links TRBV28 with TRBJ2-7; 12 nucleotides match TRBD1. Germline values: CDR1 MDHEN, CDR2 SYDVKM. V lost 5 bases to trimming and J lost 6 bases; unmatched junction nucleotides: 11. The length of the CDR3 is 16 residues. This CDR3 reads CASSPGDRGRSGEQYF. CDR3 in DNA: TGTGCCAGCAGTCCGGGGGACAGGGGGCGATCGGGCGAGCAGTACTTC.

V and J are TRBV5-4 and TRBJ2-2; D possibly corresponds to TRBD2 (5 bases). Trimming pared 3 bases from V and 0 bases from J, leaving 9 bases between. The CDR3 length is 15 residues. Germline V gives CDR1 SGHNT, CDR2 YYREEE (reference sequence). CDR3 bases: TGTGCCAGCAGCTCGGAGGTAGCGAACACCGGGGAGCTGTTTTTT. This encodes CASSSEVANTGELFF. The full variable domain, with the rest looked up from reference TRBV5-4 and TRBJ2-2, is ETGVTQSPTHLIKTRGQQVTLRCSSQSGHNTVSWYQQALGQGPQFIFQYYREEENGRGNFPPRFSGLQFPNYSSELNVNALELDDSALYLCASSSEVANTGELFFGEGSRLTVL.